A selection of T cell receptor beta chains follows, all from one sample in a study of sequential checkpoint blockade in melanoma. TCRdb's table, derived via immunoSEQ multiplex PCR, lists solely in-frame clones and lacks some. The table has roughly 11,000 clones, roughly four fifths seen once. Sequencing used CD8+ T cells sorted from blood (inferred from file names), obtained from a patient given nivolumab and ipilimumab in sequence. These receptors originate from a human donor with melanoma. The CDR3 runs from the conserved cysteine through the conserved F or W. The D gene is left open where the match is weak. The size field is filled for only some rows; it gives once, few, many or a size class.

abundance | d_gene | j_gene | v_gene | CDR3aa | CDR3nt
. | TRBD1 | TRBJ2-7 | TRBV6-5 | CASSYGSGTGAYEQYF | TGTGCCAGCAGTTACGGGTCCGGGACAGGGGCCTACGAGCAGTACTTC
. | TRBD1 | TRBJ1-5 | TRBV27 | CASRTGNQPQHF | TGTGCCAGCCGGACAGGGAATCAGCCCCAGCATTTT
. | TRBD2 | TRBJ2-1 | TRBV27 | CASNRLAGGLSSYNEQFF | TGTGCCAGCAACCGACTAGCGGGAGGGTTGAGCTCCTACAATGAGCAGTTCTTC
. | . | TRBJ1-1 | TRBV28 | CASRTGKNTEAFF | TGTGCCAGCAGGACAGGAAAGAACACTGAAGCTTTCTTT
. | TRBD2 | TRBJ2-1 | TRBV5-1 | CASSPRTSGSYNEQFF | TGCGCCAGCAGCCCTCGGACTAGCGGGTCCTACAATGAGCAGTTCTTC
few | . | TRBJ1-1 | TRBV5-1 | CASSFPGDAEAFF | TGCGCCAGCAGCTTTCCAGGGGACGCAGAAGCTTTCTTT
. | . | TRBJ2-2 | TRBV6-4 | CASSDTETGELFF | TGTGCCAGCAGTGACACAGAAACCGGGGAGCTGTTTTTT
. | TRBD1 | TRBJ2-1 | TRBV7-9 | CASSPQGASYNEQFF | TGTGCCAGCAGCCCCCAGGGGGCCTCCTACAATGAGCAGTTCTTC
. | TRBD2 | TRBJ2-3 | TRBV19 | CASSIGPTSGSFTDTQYF | TGTGCCAGTAGTATAGGGCCCACTAGCGGGAGTTTCACAGATACGCAGTATTTT
. | . | TRBJ1-2 | TRBV12-2 | CASRFAGTGVYGYTF | TGTGCAAGTCGCTTCGCCGGGACAGGGGTCTATGGCTACACCTTC
few | . | TRBJ1-4 | TRBV19 | CASSIYELPNEKLFF | TGTGCCAGTAGTATCTACGAGCTTCCCAATGAAAAACTGTTTTTT
. | TRBD1 | TRBJ1-6 | TRBV18 | CASRDRGNSPLHF | TGTGCCAGCCGGGACAGGGGGAATTCACCCCTCCACTTT
medium-sized | TRBD1 | TRBJ2-7 | TRBV7-6 | CASSGRTGGEQYF | TGTGCCAGCAGCGGTCGGACAGGGGGCGAGCAGTACTTC
. | . | TRBJ1-6 | TRBV7-9 | CASSGTQYNSPLHF | TGTGCCAGCAGCGGGACACAGTATAATTCACCCCTCCACTTT
. | TRBD2 | TRBJ2-3 | TRBV7-8 | CASSLVLAGADTQYF | TGTGCCAGCAGCTTAGTTCTAGCGGGGGCAGATACGCAGTATTTT
. | . | TRBJ1-2 | TRBV5-8 | CASRYYYYGYTF | TGTGCCAGCAGGTACTACTACTATGGCTACACCTTC
. | TRBD1 | TRBJ2-5 | TRBV6-1 | CATRTGQETQYF | TGTGCCACCAGGACAGGCCAAGAGACCCAGTACTTC
few | . | TRBJ1-2 | TRBV21-1 | CASTADRGQHYGYTF | TGTGCCAGCACTGCGGACAGGGGGCAGCACTATGGCTACACCTTC
. | . | TRBJ1-2 | TRBV27 | CASSFVANYGYTF | TGTGCCAGCAGTTTTGTAGCTAACTATGGCTACACCTTC
few | TRBD1 | TRBJ1-5 | TRBV6-5 | CASTPGTGFGQPQHF | TGTGCCAGCACACCCGGGACAGGGTTTGGACAGCCCCAGCATTTT
. | . | TRBJ1-3 | TRBV6-1 | CASSARAQVGGNTIYF | TGTGCCAGCAGTGCCCGGGCACAGGTCGGTGGAAACACCATATATTTT
. | TRBD2 | TRBJ2-3 | TRBV7-3 | CASSSSSGTDTQYF | TGTGCCAGCAGCTCCTCTAGCGGGACAGATACGCAGTATTTT
. | . | TRBJ1-4 | TRBV16 | CASSHTGSTNEKLFF | TGTGCCAGCAGCCACACAGGGTCCACTAATGAAAAACTGTTTTTT
. | . | TRBJ2-1 | TRBV7-9 | CASSDTTGTHNEQFF | TGTGCCAGCAGCGATACGACTGGCACCCACAATGAGCAGTTCTTC
. | TRBD1 | TRBJ1-2 | TRBV6-5 | CASGVTGDYGYTF | TGTGCCAGCGGGGTCACAGGGGACTATGGCTACACCTTC
. | . | TRBJ1-2 | TRBV28 | CASSLYVGHYGDYTF | TGTGCCAGCAGTTTATACGTAGGCCACTATGGCGACTACACCTTC
. | TRBD2 | TRBJ2-7 | TRBV6-5 | CASSYGGGSYEQYF | TGTGCCAGCAGTTACGGGGGGGGCTCCTACGAGCAGTACTTC
. | TRBD2 | TRBJ2-1 | TRBV19 | CASSVPSGSLGEQFF | TGTGCCAGTAGTGTCCCTAGCGGGAGTTTAGGAGAGCAGTTCTTC